The 25 T cell receptor beta chains listed next were all sequenced from one sample in a study of human T cells and chemical hapten exposure. Via MiXCR, TCRdb re-called the RACE reads, giving one row per CDR3 protein. Counted here are 25,000 to 35,000 distinct CDR3 sequences, nearly 6% occurring once; the ten biggest clones make up 5.6%. As to time point: patch test 3, about 24 weeks after DPC sensitization. Sample treatment: therapeutic diphenylcyclopropenone sensitization with weekly scalp DPC. The starting material was whole blood, obtained in connection with sensitization to the hapten diphenylcyclopropenone (DPC). These receptors came from a man aged 30-40 years with alopecia areata. Some clones in this sample may be carry-over from other donors' samples.

There are many counts of this clonotype. The chain carries TRBV4-2 and TRBJ1-5, with TRBD1 identical over 7 bases. The CDR3 has 15 residues. The V segment lost 2 bases and the J segment 6 bases; nucleotides outside the gene matches: 7. CDR1 LGHNA and CDR2 YNFKEQ come from the germline V gene. The CDR3 DNA is TGTGCCAGCAGCCAAATAGGGGCAGGGGGTCAGCCCCAGCATTTT. Translating gives CASSQIGAGGQPQHF.

This clonotype was found many times. This sequence joins TRBV6-2 or TRBV6-3 and TRBJ2-7; perhaps TRBD1 as D (5 bases). The V end lost 0 bases, the J end lost 1 base, and 13 bases lay between the germline ends. CDR1 MNHEY and CDR2 SVGEGT come from the germline V gene. This CDR3 contains 16 residues. The CDR3 protein is CASSYSIGADSYEQYF. Written as DNA, the CDR3 is TGTGCCAGCAGTTACTCGATAGGGGCGGATTCCTACGAGCAGTACTTC.

The chain has TRBV20-1 and TRBJ2-3; D gene ambiguous. The CDR3 covers 13 residues. Germline V CDR1 and CDR2: DFQATT, SNEGSKA (reference sequence). V gave up 5 bases and J gave up 1 base, with 10 bases separating them. The CDR3 sequence: CSAATGGTDTQYF. CDR3 sequence (DNA): TGCAGTGCTGCTACTGGTGGCACAGATACGCAGTATTTT.

This clonotype has ten or more counts. This chain joins TRBV15 and TRBJ2-2; weak D call: TRBD1 (5 bases). Trimming pared 3 bases from V and 3 bases from J, leaving 8 bases between. The V gene's germline CDR1 is LNHNV and CDR2 YYDKDF (reference sequence). This CDR3 contains 14 residues. This chain's CDR3 is CATSRDTYTGELFF. For the CDR3, the DNA is TGTGCCACCAGCAGGGACACCTACACCGGGGAGCTGTTTTTT.

This clonotype was recorded a few times. The V call is TRBV20-1, the J call TRBJ1-6, with 10 bases that match TRBD1. There are 13 residues in the CDR3. Unmatched junction bases numbered 4, after V lost 7 bases and J lost 7 bases. Germline loops: CDR1 DFQATT, CDR2 SNEGSKA (reference sequence). CDR3 nucleotides: TGCAGTGGACAGGGGGCTGAGAATTCACCCCTCCACTTT. It codes for CSGQGAENSPLHF.

This clonotype was recorded many times. This chain connects TRBV18 to TRBJ1-1; 7 bases line up with TRBD1. V gave up 4 bases and J gave up 1 base; unmatched junction bases: 12. In germline, CDR1 is KGHSH, CDR2 LQKENI. The CDR3 sequence is 17 residues long. Here the CDR3 DNA reads TGTGCCAGCTCACTCCGGACAGGCCCTACTAGGAACACTGAAGCTTTCTTT. It translates to CASSLRTGPTRNTEAFF.

The table lists this clonotype with a few counts. The rearrangement joins TRBV15 to TRBJ2-5; D may be TRBD2 (6 bases). The V and J ends lost 1 base and 2 bases respectively, with 29 bases between them. From germline, CDR1 is LNHNV and CDR2 YYDKDF (reference sequence). The CDR3 runs to 21 residues. The CDR3 loop is CATSRVVSGVGGGGEQETQYF. The DNA of the CDR3 is TGTGCCACCAGCAGAGTAGTAAGTGGAGTCGGGGGAGGAGGAGAGCAAGAGACCCAGTACTTC.

This clonotype has ten or more counts. The rearrangement links TRBV7-9 to TRBJ2-6; D not certain. The V end was cut by 1 base, the J end by 3 bases, with 10 bases between. Germline values: CDR1 SEHNR, CDR2 FQNEAQ (reference sequence). The CDR3 has 16 amino acids. Here the CDR3 reads CASSLDGPHGANVLTF. The CDR3 DNA sequence: TGTGCCAGCAGCTTAGATGGGCCGCATGGGGCCAACGTCCTGACTTTC.

This clonotype was seen ten or more times. The gene calls are TRBV14 and TRBJ2-3; the D is unclear. V lost 4 bases and J lost 5, with 13 bases in between. Germline lookup yields CDR1 SGHDN and CDR2 FVKESK. The CDR3 extends over 14 amino acids. CDR3 DNA: TGTGCCAGCAGCCCTCGGATAGTAGTAGATACGCAGTATTTT. Translating gives CASSPRIVVDTQYF.

This clonotype was seen many times. This chain joins TRBV7-2 and TRBJ2-5, with D uncertain. The V and J ends lost 0 bases and 0 bases respectively, with 5 bases between them. The CDR3 length is 14 residues. Per the germline V gene, CDR1 is SGHTA and CDR2 is FQGNSA. As DNA, the CDR3 is TGTGCCAGCAGCTTAGCGGGGTACCAAGAGACCCAGTACTTC. It codes for CASSLAGYQETQYF.

This clonotype was seen many times. The rearrangement uses TRBV4-3 and TRBJ2-7; perhaps TRBD2 as D (6 bases). CDR1 is LGHNA, CDR2 YSLEER, per germline. The CDR3 contains 15 residues. V gave up 1 base and J gave up 4 bases, with 14 bases separating them. The CDR3 protein is CASSQAPGTLYEQYF. CDR3 DNA sequence: TGCGCCAGCAGCCAAGCCCCCGGGACTCTTTACGAGCAGTACTTC.

This clonotype has ten or more counts. V is TRBV20-1 and J is TRBJ2-3; D remains unclear. The CDR3 runs to 13 residues. The V gene's germline CDR1 is DFQATT and CDR2 SNEGSKA (reference sequence). Deletions cut 5 bases from V and 1 base from J, with 10 bases between. CDR3 in DNA: TGCAGTGCTGGCCCTGGGGGCACAGATACGCAGTATTTT. This sequence encodes CSAGPGGTDTQYF.

In this sample, this clonotype turned up many times. This chain connects TRBV15 to TRBJ2-1; D is unclear. The length of the CDR3 is 16 residues. V gave up 0 bases and J gave up 6 bases, with 15 bases separating them. CDR1 LNHNV and CDR2 YYDKDF come from the germline V gene (reference sequence). DNA of the CDR3: TGTGCCACCAGCAGAGATCACCCAATGTCGGGCAATGAGCAGTTCTTC. As protein: CATSRDHPMSGNEQFF.

This CDR3 reads CATSKGTNAAGANVLTF. CDR3 bases: TGTGCCACCAGTAAGGGAACCAATGCGGCTGGGGCCAACGTCCTGACTTTC. This chain joins TRBV24-1 and TRBJ2-6; D ambiguous. The CDR3 is made up of 17 amino acids. The germline V gene encodes CDR1 KGHDR and CDR2 SFDVKD. Trimming shortened V by 6 bases and J by 2 bases, and 16 bases separated the two germline ends.

This clonotype has just a few counts. This chain links TRBV20-1 with TRBJ1-3; no reliable D call. V was cut by 0 bases and J by 0 bases, with 9 bases left in between. The CDR3 covers 15 residues. The germline gives CDR1 DFQATT, CDR2 SNEGSKA (reference sequence). The CDR3 coding sequence is TGCAGTGCTAGAGATTCCGGGAACTCTGGAAACACCATATATTTT. It is translated as CSARDSGNSGNTIYF.

This clonotype was detected many times. This chain uses TRBV19 with TRBJ1-3; weak D call: TRBD1 (5 bases). This CDR3 contains 12 residues. Between the trimmed V and J ends, which lost 9 bases and 1 base, there was a span of 7 bases. Germline loops: CDR1 LNHDA, CDR2 SQIVND (reference sequence). CDR3 bases: TGTGCCAGCAGACAGTCTGGAAACACCATATATTTT. It translates to CASRQSGNTIYF.

This clonotype was picked up many times. The J gene is TRBJ1-2, the V gene TRBV4-1, with D unclear. The CDR3 has 15 amino acids. The ends were cut back, 0 bases at V and 6 bases at J, with 14 bases in the middle. Per germline, CDR1 MGHRA and CDR2 YSYEKL. The CDR3 DNA reads TGCGCCAGCAGCCAAGATCCTGTGGACTGGAATGGCTACACCTTC. This sequence encodes CASSQDPVDWNGYTF.

The V and J genes are TRBV4-2 and TRBJ2-7; D call uncertain. The CDR3 extends over 17 amino acids. The V end was cut by 3 bases, the J end by 3 bases, with 21 bases between. Looked up from germline, CDR1 is LGHNA and CDR2 is YNFKEQ. CDR3: CASSQAAGLGIIYEQYF. CDR3 bases: TGTGCCAGCAGCCAGGCAGCCGGGCTGGGGATAATCTACGAGCAGTACTTC.

The sample holds many counts of this clonotype. The chain carries TRBV15 and TRBJ2-1; 7 nucleotides match TRBD2. With V trimmed by 2 bases and J by 1 base, 2 bases remained unmatched. The germline gives CDR1 LNHNV, CDR2 YYDKDF (reference sequence). The CDR3 has 15 amino acids. The CDR3 DNA reads TGTGCCACCAGCAGATACGGGGGGTCCTACAATGAGCAGTTCTTC. Its translation: CATSRYGGSYNEQFF.

This clonotype was observed at least ten times. This chain uses TRBV7-6 with TRBJ1-1; a possible D gene is TRBD1 (6 bases). V dropped 1 base and J dropped 4 bases, with 13 bases sitting between them. Germline CDR1 is SGHVS and CDR2 is FNYEAQ. This CDR3 spans 15 amino acids. DNA of the CDR3: TGTGCCAGCAGCTTAGAGGGGGGTTTCGCCACTGAAGCTTTCTTT. Its protein is CASSLEGGFATEAFF.

This clonotype was observed at least ten times. In DNA form, the CDR3 reads TGTGCTACAAATGGGGGAGGGCCTGGGGCCAACGTCCTGACTTTC. It encodes CATNGGGPGANVLTF. V usage is TRBV5-5 and J usage is TRBJ2-6, with 7 bases fitting TRBD2. Germline CDR1 SGHKS, CDR2 YYEKEE (reference sequence). The CDR3 is 15 amino acids.

In this sample, this clonotype turned up many times. V usage is TRBV3-1 and J usage is TRBJ2-1; D uncertain. The CDR3 spans 13 residues. The V end was cut by 3 bases, the J end by 6 bases, with 9 bases between. CDR1 is LGHDT, CDR2 YNNKEL, per germline (reference sequence). CDR3 loop: CASSQVSFNEQFF. CDR3 nucleotides: TGTGCCAGCAGCCAGGTTAGCTTCAATGAGCAGTTCTTC.

This clonotype appeared many times. The rearrangement uses TRBV29-1 and TRBJ2-7, with TRBD2 matching over 7 bases. Germline V CDR1 and CDR2: SQVTM, ANQGSEA. V shed 2 bases and J 2 bases; nucleotides not matched to a gene: 3. CDR3 length: 13 amino acids. The CDR3 loop reads CSVESGTPYEQYF. For the CDR3, the DNA is TGCAGCGTTGAAAGCGGGACGCCCTACGAGCAGTACTTC.

At least ten counts were recorded for this clonotype. The chain employs TRBV7-2 and TRBJ2-2; D uncertain. Trimming shortened V by 6 bases and J by 6 bases, and 11 bases separated the two germline ends. The CDR3 runs to 13 residues. In germline, CDR1 is SGHTA, CDR2 FQGNSA. The CDR3 region is CASSRGRSGELFF. The CDR3 DNA reads as TGTGCCAGCAGTCGCGGAAGATCCGGGGAGCTGTTTTTT.

This clonotype appeared many times. V usage is TRBV12-3 or TRBV12-4 and J usage is TRBJ1-2, with a possible D match to TRBD1 (6 bases). V was clipped by 3 bases and J by 7 bases, with 12 bases between them. The CDR3 is 13 residues long. The chain's CDR3 is CASSFAGARGYTF. The CDR3 nucleotides read TGTGCCAGCAGTTTTGCAGGGGCGCGTGGCTACACCTTC.